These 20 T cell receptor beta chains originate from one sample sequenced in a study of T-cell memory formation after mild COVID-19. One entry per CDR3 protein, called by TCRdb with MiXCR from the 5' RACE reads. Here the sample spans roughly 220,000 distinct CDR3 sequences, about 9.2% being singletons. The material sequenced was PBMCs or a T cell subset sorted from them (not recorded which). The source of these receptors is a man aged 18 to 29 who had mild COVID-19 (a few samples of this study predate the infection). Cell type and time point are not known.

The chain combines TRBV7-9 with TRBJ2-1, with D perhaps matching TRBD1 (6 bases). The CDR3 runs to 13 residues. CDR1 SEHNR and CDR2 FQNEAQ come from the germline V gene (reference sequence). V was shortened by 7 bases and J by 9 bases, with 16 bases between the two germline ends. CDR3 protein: CASTLQQGIEQFF. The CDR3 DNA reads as TGTGCCAGCACTCTCCAACAGGGTATTGAGCAGTTCTTC.

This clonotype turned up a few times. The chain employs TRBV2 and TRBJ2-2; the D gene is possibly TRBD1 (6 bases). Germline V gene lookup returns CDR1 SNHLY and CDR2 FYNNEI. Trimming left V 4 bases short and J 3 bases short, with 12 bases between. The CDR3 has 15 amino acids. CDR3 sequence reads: CASSVTYRDTGELFF. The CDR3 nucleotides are TGTGCCAGCAGTGTTACATACAGGGACACCGGGGAGCTGTTTTTT.

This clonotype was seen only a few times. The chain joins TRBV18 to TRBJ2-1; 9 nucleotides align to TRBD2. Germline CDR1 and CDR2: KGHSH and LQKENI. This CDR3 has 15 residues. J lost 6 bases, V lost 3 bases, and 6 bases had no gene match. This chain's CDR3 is CASSPGLAGINEQFF. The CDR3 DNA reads TGTGCCAGCTCACCTGGGCTAGCGGGGATCAATGAGCAGTTCTTC.

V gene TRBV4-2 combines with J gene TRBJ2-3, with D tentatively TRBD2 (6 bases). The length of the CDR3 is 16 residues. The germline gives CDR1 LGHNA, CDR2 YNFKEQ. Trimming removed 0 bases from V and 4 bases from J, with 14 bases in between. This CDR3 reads CASSQDRQGGSDTQYF. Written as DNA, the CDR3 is TGTGCCAGCAGCCAAGATCGTCAGGGAGGATCAGATACGCAGTATTTT.

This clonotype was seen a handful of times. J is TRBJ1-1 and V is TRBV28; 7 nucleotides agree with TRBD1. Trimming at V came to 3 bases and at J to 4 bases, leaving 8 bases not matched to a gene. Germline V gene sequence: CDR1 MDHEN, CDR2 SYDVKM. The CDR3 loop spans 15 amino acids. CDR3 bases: TGTGCCAGCAGTTTGCTTGCCAGGGGGAGCACTGAAGCTTTCTTT. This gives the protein CASSLLARGSTEAFF.

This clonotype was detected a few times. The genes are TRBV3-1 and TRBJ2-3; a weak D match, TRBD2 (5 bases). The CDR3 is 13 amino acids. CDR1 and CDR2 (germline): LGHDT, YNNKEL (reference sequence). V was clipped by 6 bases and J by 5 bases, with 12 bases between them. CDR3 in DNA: TGTGCCAGCAGTCCCATACGGGGAGATACGCAGTATTTT. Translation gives CASSPIRGDTQYF.

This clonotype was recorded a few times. The CDR3 reads CASSLYHLQETQYF. In DNA form, the CDR3 reads TGCGCCAGCAGCCTGTATCACTTGCAAGAGACCCAGTACTTC. V gene TRBV4-1 combines with J gene TRBJ2-5; D is uncertain. The CDR3 loop spans 14 amino acids. CDR1 MGHRA and CDR2 YSYEKL come from the germline V gene. Trimming took off 4 bases at V and 2 bases at J, with 11 bases between the two ends.

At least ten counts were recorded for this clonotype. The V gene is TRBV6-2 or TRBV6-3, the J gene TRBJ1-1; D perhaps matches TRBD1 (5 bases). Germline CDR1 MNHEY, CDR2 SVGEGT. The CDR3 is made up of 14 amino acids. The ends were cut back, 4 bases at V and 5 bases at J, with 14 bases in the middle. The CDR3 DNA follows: TGTGCCAGCAGTTTTCCAGGGTGGGAGACTGAAGCTTTCTTT. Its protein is CASSFPGWETEAFF.

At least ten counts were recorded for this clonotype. This CDR3 is CASTRDSYNEQFF. As DNA, the CDR3 is TGTGCCAGCACCCGGGACAGCTACAATGAGCAGTTCTTC. The genes are TRBV12-3 or TRBV12-4 and TRBJ2-1, with 7 positions matching TRBD1. V shed 7 bases, J shed 3 bases, and the junction held 3 bases outside the gene matches. The CDR3 has 13 amino acids.

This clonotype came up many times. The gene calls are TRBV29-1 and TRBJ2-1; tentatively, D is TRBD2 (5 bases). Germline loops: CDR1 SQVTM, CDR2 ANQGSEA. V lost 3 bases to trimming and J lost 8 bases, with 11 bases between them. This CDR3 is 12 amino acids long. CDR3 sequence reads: CSVDRGGHEQFF. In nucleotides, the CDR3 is TGCAGCGTTGATCGGGGTGGGCATGAGCAGTTCTTC.

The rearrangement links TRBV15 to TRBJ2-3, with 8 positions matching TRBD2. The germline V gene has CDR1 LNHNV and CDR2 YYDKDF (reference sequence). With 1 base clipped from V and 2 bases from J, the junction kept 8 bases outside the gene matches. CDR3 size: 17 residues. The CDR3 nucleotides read TGTGCCACCAGCAGAGGGATTCGCGGGGGGCACACAGATACGCAGTATTTT. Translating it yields CATSRGIRGGHTDTQYF. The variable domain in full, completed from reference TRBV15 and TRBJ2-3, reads DAMVIQNPRYQVTQFGKPVTLSCSQTLNHNVMYWYQQKSSQAPKLLFHYYDKDFNNEADTPDNFQSRRPNTSFCFLDIRSPGLGDTAMYLCATSRGIRGGHTDTQYFGPGTRLTVL.

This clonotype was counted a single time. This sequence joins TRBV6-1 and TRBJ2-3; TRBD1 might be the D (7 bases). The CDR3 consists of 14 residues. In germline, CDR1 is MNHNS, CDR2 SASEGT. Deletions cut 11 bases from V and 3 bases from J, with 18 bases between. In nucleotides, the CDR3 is TGTGCCTCCACCAGGGGGGCTGGGACAGATACGCAGTATTTT. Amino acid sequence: CASTRGAGTDTQYF.

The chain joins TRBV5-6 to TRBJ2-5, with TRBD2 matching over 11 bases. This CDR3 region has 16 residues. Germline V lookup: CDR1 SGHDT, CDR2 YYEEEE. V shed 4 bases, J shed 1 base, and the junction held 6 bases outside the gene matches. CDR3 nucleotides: TGTGCCAGCAGCCAAGGACTAGCGGGCCTCCAAGAGACCCAGTACTTC. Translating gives CASSQGLAGLQETQYF.

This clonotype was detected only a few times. CDR3: CASSYLGTGYEQYF. For the CDR3, the DNA is TGTGCCAGCAGTTACCTCGGGACAGGCTACGAGCAGTACTTC. The rearrangement joins TRBV6-2 or TRBV6-3 to TRBJ2-7; 8 nucleotides agree with TRBD1. The CDR3 totals 14 residues. CDR1 MNHEY and CDR2 SVGEGT come from the germline V gene. The junction had 3 bases not matched to a gene; V was cut back by 2 bases and J by 3 bases.

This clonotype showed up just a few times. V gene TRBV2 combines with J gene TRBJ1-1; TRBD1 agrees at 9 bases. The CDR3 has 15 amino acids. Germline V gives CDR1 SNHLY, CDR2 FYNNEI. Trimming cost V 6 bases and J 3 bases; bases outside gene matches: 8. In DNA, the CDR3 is TGTGCCAGCAGGCCACCGGGACAGGGTTACACTGAAGCTTTCTTT. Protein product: CASRPPGQGYTEAFF.

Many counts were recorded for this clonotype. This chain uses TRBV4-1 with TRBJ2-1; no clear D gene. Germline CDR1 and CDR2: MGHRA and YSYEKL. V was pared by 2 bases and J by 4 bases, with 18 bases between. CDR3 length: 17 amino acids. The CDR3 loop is CASSQNPQLATYNEQFF. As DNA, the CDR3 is TGCGCCAGCAGCCAAAATCCCCAACTGGCGACATACAATGAGCAGTTCTTC.

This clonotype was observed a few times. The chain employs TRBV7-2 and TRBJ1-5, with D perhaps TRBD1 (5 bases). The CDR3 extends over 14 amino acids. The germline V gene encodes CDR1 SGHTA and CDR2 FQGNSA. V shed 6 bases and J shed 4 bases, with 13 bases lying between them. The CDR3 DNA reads TGTGCCAGCAGTCGAGACAGACCAAATCAGCCCCAGCATTTT. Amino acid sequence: CASSRDRPNQPQHF.

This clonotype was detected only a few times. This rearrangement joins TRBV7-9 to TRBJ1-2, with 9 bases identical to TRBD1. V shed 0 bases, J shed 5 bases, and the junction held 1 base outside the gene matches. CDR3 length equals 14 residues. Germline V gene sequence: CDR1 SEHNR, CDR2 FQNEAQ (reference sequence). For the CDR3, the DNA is TGTGCCAGCAGCTTAGCCGGGACAGGGTATGGCTACACCTTC. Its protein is CASSLAGTGYGYTF.

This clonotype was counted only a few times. CDR3 region: CASSLNEGADTQYF. The CDR3 DNA sequence: TGTGCCAGCAGCCTTAATGAAGGTGCGGATACGCAGTATTTT. The rearrangement joins TRBV4-2 to TRBJ2-3; D not resolved. This CDR3 contains 14 residues. Deletions cut 4 bases from V and 6 bases from J, with 14 bases between. Germline-derived CDR1 and CDR2 are LGHNA and YNFKEQ.

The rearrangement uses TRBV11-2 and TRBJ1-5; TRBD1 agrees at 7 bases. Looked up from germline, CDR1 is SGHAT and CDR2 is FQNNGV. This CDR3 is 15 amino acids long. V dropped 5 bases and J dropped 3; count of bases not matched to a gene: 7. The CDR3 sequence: CASSGHRGSNQPQHF. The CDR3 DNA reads TGTGCCAGCAGCGGACACAGGGGCTCCAATCAGCCCCAGCATTTT.